This T cell receptor (beta chain) appears in the sequencing data of a study of T cell repertoires in aging, cancer and after chemotherapy. Study information: Patients with glioblastoma brain tumors were sampled before and after temozolomide-based therapy. Study-wide results and limits: In each cancer cohort, median generation probability increased across chemotherapy, suggesting thymic output rebounded. Compared with age-matched healthy donors, untreated hematological or solid cancer patients showed higher blood TCR clonality. Healthy donors lost TCR diversity with age mainly through richness, cancer patients through richness and evenness.

Looked up from germline, CDR1 is SGHKS and CDR2 is YYEKEE (reference sequence). V lost 4 bases, J lost 5 bases, and 9 bases lay in between. The CDR3 is 12 residues long. Rearranged V-D-J TRB sequences were amplified with a mixed TRB-A/B primer pool. In TCRdb, the multiplex PCR reads were re-called with MiXCR into one record per CDR3 protein. The table shows about 1,800 distinct CDR3 sequences, with roughly a third occurring only once. By share of the sample, this clonotype is large (0.1 to 1%). Antigen specificity is unknown. The template was genomic DNA from peripheral blood, not RNA. The rearrangement joins TRBV5-5 to TRBJ2-5; D perhaps matches TRBD1 (7 bases). The specimen sequenced was blood. This TCR was recovered from a human donor with a solid tumor. The CDR3 loop reads CASSPGGETQYF. The CDR3 region has the DNA TGTGCCAGCAGCCCAGGGGGGGAGACCCAGTACTTC.